This T cell receptor (beta chain) comes out of a study of T-cell reconstitution after alpha-beta-depleted transplantation in children. This sample's TCRbeta library carried unique molecular identifier barcodes. From the PCR reads, TCRdb called clonotypes with MiXCR, one entry per CDR3 protein. The data contain some 600,000 distinct CDR3 sequences, around 16% of them seen just once; the ten biggest clones take up 0.85% to 1.3%. A few counts support this clonotype. The receptor's source is a human donor who donated a stem cell graft to a child with acute myeloid leukemia. The source was PBMCs from the stem cell graft donor, collected from the stem cell graft.

The CDR3 spells CASSHRTGPTDTQYF. Here the CDR3 DNA reads TGCGCCAGCAGTCATAGGACAGGGCCCACAGATACGCAGTATTTT. The chain is built from TRBV4-1 and TRBJ2-3; TRBD1 aligns across 8 bases. Germline trimming cut 6 bases from V and 2 bases from J; bases unmatched to any gene: 7. Germline V lookup: CDR1 MGHRA, CDR2 YSYEKL. This CDR3 region has 15 residues.